Listed here are 26 T cell receptor beta chains from one sample, sequenced in a study of blood T cell repertoires in COVID-19. Clones were sequenced by immunoSEQ multiplex PCR, and TCRdb holds only the in-frame ones, with some missing. The table records just over 350,000 clones, 65% to 90% of them present only once. The material sequenced was peripheral blood. These receptors were collected from a woman aged 55-70 years with COVID-19, enrolled during active disease.

The chain carries TRBV7-9 and TRBJ2-5; D is perhaps TRBD2 (5 bases). Germline assignment: CDR1 SEHNR and CDR2 FQNEAQ (reference sequence). The CDR3 consists of 16 residues. Between the trimmed V and J ends, which lost 5 bases and 5 bases, there was a span of 21 bases. The CDR3 DNA reads as TGTGCCAGCAGCCAAACCCTCCCAGGAGGAGGCGAGACCCAGTACTTC. Its protein product is CASSQTLPGGGETQYF.

This chain links TRBV7-9 with TRBJ2-7; no clear D. CDR1 and CDR2 (germline): SEHNR, FQNEAQ (reference sequence). The CDR3 sequence is 12 residues long. Trimming removed 2 bases at V and 4 bases at J, with 6 bases between. The CDR3 nucleotides read TGTGCCAGCAGCTTACAGTCTTACGAGCAGTACTTC. Its protein is CASSLQSYEQYF.

The chain has TRBV9 and TRBJ2-7; 11 nucleotides line up with TRBD1. The CDR3 contains 15 residues. Germline values: CDR1 SGDLS, CDR2 YYNGEE. The V and J ends lost 2 bases and 3 bases, in that order; junction bases with no gene match: 4. CDR3 loop: CASSVLGTGGYEQYF. The CDR3 nucleotides are TGTGCCAGCAGCGTCCTCGGGACAGGGGGCTACGAGCAGTACTTC.

The chain uses TRBV18 and TRBJ2-1, with TRBD2 matching over 10 bases. J was trimmed by 0 bases and V by 6 bases; bases with no gene match: 2. The germline V gene encodes CDR1 KGHSH and CDR2 LQKENI. The CDR3 spans 15 residues. Here the CDR3 DNA reads TGTGCCAGCTCGCGGACTAGCGGCTCCTACAATGAGCAGTTCTTC. Protein product: CASSRTSGSYNEQFF.

CDR3 residues: CASGIGTGAGNTIYF. The CDR3 bases are TGTGCTAGTGGGATTGGGACAGGGGCTGGAAACACCATATATTTT. The genes are TRBV12-5 and TRBJ1-3, with 10 bases that match TRBD1. Germline CDR1 reads LGHNT; CDR2 reads FRNRAP. V trimming: 6 bases; J trimming: 2 bases; junction bases outside the gene matches: 4. This CDR3 region has 15 residues.

The chain is built from TRBV7-3 and TRBJ2-1; no definite D call. Trimming took off 2 bases at V and 5 bases at J, with 10 bases between the two ends. This CDR3 has 14 residues. Germline-derived CDR1 and CDR2 are SGHTA and FQGTGA. The DNA for the CDR3 is TGTGCCAGCAGCTTACATGGTCGGGACAATGAGCAGTTCTTC. Translating gives CASSLHGRDNEQFF.

V is TRBV5-1 and J is TRBJ2-3; D gene uncertain. This CDR3 is built from 14 residues. V was shortened by 3 bases and J by 2 bases, with 10 bases between the two germline ends. Germline loops: CDR1 SGHRS, CDR2 YFSETQ. The CDR3 is CASSSYSFTDTQYF. The CDR3 bases are TGCGCCAGCAGCTCCTATTCTTTCACAGATACGCAGTATTTT.

The rearrangement uses TRBV27 and TRBJ2-1; D remains ambiguous. The CDR3 length is 16 residues. Germline V lookup: CDR1 MNHEY, CDR2 SMNVEV (reference sequence). Trimming removed 5 bases from V and 3 bases from J, with 17 bases in between. The CDR3 region is CASSPPTRVSYNEQFF. The CDR3 DNA is TGTGCCAGCAGTCCGCCAACCCGGGTCAGCTACAATGAGCAGTTCTTC.

CDR3 region: CASSWVAPLGNTEAFF. The CDR3 DNA reads TGTGCCAGCAGTTGGGTAGCTCCTCTCGGGAACACTGAAGCTTTCTTT. The chain carries TRBV27 and TRBJ1-1; D not resolved. CDR1 and CDR2 (germline): MNHEY, SMNVEV (reference sequence). Trimming removed 4 bases at V and 1 base at J, with 16 bases between. This CDR3 is built from 16 residues.

The J gene is TRBJ2-2, the V gene TRBV2, with 7 bases fitting TRBD1. J was trimmed by 6 bases and V by 3 bases; bases with no gene match: 13. Germline CDR1 and CDR2: SNHLY and FYNNEI. The CDR3 covers 17 residues. This chain's CDR3 is CASSDGQARGRAGELFF. The DNA for the CDR3 is TGTGCCAGCAGTGACGGACAGGCCAGAGGAAGGGCCGGGGAGCTGTTTTTT. The whole variable domain, filled in from reference TRBV2 and TRBJ2-2, reads EPEVTQTPSHQVTQMGQEVILRCVPISNHLYFYWYRQILGQKVEFLVSFYNNEISEKSEIFDDQFSVERPDGSNFTLKIRSTKLEDSAMYFCASSDGQARGRAGELFFGEGSRLTVL.

The genes are TRBV5-4 and TRBJ2-7; weak D call: TRBD1 (6 bases). Germline CDR1 and CDR2: SGHNT and YYREEE (reference sequence). This CDR3 comprises 15 residues. V was trimmed by 1 base and J by 5 bases, leaving 16 bases between them. CDR3: CASSLRVGGADEQYF. The CDR3 nucleotides read TGTGCCAGCAGCTTGAGGGTTGGGGGCGCGGACGAGCAGTACTTC.

As DNA, the CDR3 is TGTGCCAGCAGTTTGGCAGGCCTAAACCCCTATGGCTACACCTTC. Protein sequence: CASSLAGLNPYGYTF. The genes are TRBV27 and TRBJ1-2, with unresolved D. This CDR3 has 15 amino acids. V shed 3 bases and J shed 4 bases, with 15 bases lying between them. Germline CDR1 reads MNHEY; CDR2 reads SMNVEV (reference sequence).

This chain links TRBV6-2 or TRBV6-3 with TRBJ1-4, with 9 bases lining up with TRBD1. In germline, CDR1 is MNHEY, CDR2 SVGEGT. This CDR3 has 13 residues. V dropped 5 bases and J dropped 6; count of bases not matched to a gene: 1. The CDR3 DNA is TGTGCCAGCAGTCGGGACAGGGATGAAAAACTGTTTTTT. It encodes CASSRDRDEKLFF.

This chain connects TRBV5-5 to TRBJ1-2, with 10 bases lining up with TRBD1. Germline lookup yields CDR1 SGHKS and CDR2 YYEKEE (reference sequence). The CDR3 runs 15 residues. After removal of 4 bases from V and 0 bases from J, the junction contained 3 bases not matched to a gene. CDR3 bases: TGTGCCAGCAGCCCGGACAGGGGGGCTAACTATGGCTACACCTTC. Protein: CASSPDRGANYGYTF.

J is TRBJ2-1 and V is TRBV28, with 9 bases matching TRBD2. This CDR3 comprises 16 residues. The J segment lost 4 bases and the V segment lost 5 bases, leaving 9 bases of the junction unmatched. CDR1 is MDHEN and CDR2 is SYDVKM in the germline V gene. The CDR3 DNA sequence: TGTGCCAGCAGTCCCCCCGCGGGGGGGCGGTACAATGAGCAGTTCTTC. It is translated as CASSPPAGGRYNEQFF.

The rearrangement links TRBV2 to TRBJ1-4, with TRBD1 as a possible D gene (6 bases). Trimming took 6 bases from V and 5 from J, leaving 10 bases between them. Germline loops: CDR1 SNHLY, CDR2 FYNNEI. The CDR3 length is 13 residues. Here the CDR3 DNA reads TGTGCCAGCAGCAGAGGACAGAATGAAAAACTGTTTTTT. Translation: CASSRGQNEKLFF.

The chain has TRBV11-3 and TRBJ2-7; the match to TRBD1 covers 10 bases. This CDR3 has 14 residues. V lost 4 bases to trimming and J lost 4 bases; unmatched junction nucleotides: 4. CDR1 SGHNT and CDR2 YENEEA come from the germline V gene. As DNA, the CDR3 is TGTGCCAGCAGCTCCCGGGACAGGGGTTACGAGCAGTACTTC. Protein: CASSSRDRGYEQYF.

V gene TRBV13 combines with J gene TRBJ1-4; D is unclear. Trimming took off 5 bases at V and 1 base at J, with 8 bases between the two ends. The CDR3 spans 14 residues. Germline V gene lookup returns CDR1 PRHDT and CDR2 FYEKMQ (reference sequence). The CDR3 bases are TGTGCCAGCAGCCTAGCAGGAACTAATGAAAAACTGTTTTTT. This translates into CASSLAGTNEKLFF.

The chain carries TRBV19 and TRBJ1-5; weak D call: TRBD1 (6 bases). The CDR3 length is 16 residues. CDR1 is LNHDA and CDR2 is SQIVND in the germline V gene (reference sequence). V gave up 0 bases and J gave up 6 bases, with 15 bases separating them. CDR3 protein: CASSIEGGVMGQPQHF. Here the CDR3 DNA reads TGTGCCAGTAGTATAGAAGGGGGGGTGATGGGTCAGCCCCAGCATTTT. The variable domain in full, completed from reference TRBV19 and TRBJ1-5, reads DGGITQSPKYLFRKEGQNVTLSCEQNLNHDAMYWYRQDPGQGLRLIYYSQIVNDFQKGDIAEGYSVSREKKESFPLTVTSAQKNPTAFYLCASSIEGGVMGQPQHFGDGTRLSIL.

The chain combines TRBV2 with TRBJ2-5; D unclear. Germline assignment: CDR1 SNHLY and CDR2 FYNNEI. The V end lost 3 bases, the J end lost 5 bases, and 16 bases lay between the germline ends. The CDR3 extends over 15 amino acids. The CDR3 sequence is CASSDPIAVLETQYF. The CDR3 DNA is TGTGCCAGCAGTGACCCAATAGCAGTCCTGGAGACCCAGTACTTC.

As to this clone: Other DNA sequences of this sample code for an identical CDR3. The genes are TRBV6-4 and TRBJ1-1; D uncertain. CDR3 length equals 14 residues. Looked up from germline, CDR1 is MRHNA and CDR2 is SNTAGT. The ends were cut back, 0 bases at V and 4 bases at J, with 9 bases in the middle. CDR3 in amino acids: CASSDSGSGTEAFF. In nucleotides, the CDR3 is TGTGCCAGCAGTGACTCGGGCAGCGGCACTGAAGCTTTCTTT.

The genes are TRBV11-3 and TRBJ2-6; 8 nucleotides match TRBD1. The CDR3 spans 19 residues. Trimming at V came to 5 bases and at J to 2 bases, leaving 14 bases not matched to a gene. Germline V gene lookup returns CDR1 SGHNT and CDR2 YENEEA. The CDR3 is CASSKKVWTGRTGANVLTF. In DNA, the CDR3 is TGTGCCAGCAGCAAGAAGGTTTGGACAGGGCGCACTGGGGCCAACGTCCTGACTTTC.

The chain couples TRBV6-5 to TRBJ2-7, with D maybe TRBD2 (7 bases). Trimming stripped 6 bases from V and 3 bases from J, with 15 bases between. Germline CDR1 and CDR2: MNHEY and SVGAGI. The CDR3 extends over 14 amino acids. In nucleotides, the CDR3 is TGTGCCAGCAGCCCAGGGGAGGGCGGCTACGAGCAGTACTTC. Its protein is CASSPGEGGYEQYF.

The rearrangement uses TRBV11-2 and TRBJ2-3; 16 bases align to TRBD2. The CDR3 has 18 residues. J gave up 9 bases and V 5 bases, and 14 bases lay outside the gene matches. Germline-derived CDR1 and CDR2 are SGHAT and FQNNGV. CDR3 loop: CASSPGTSGGARRETQYF. The CDR3 nucleotides read TGTGCCAGCAGCCCCGGGACTAGCGGGGGGGCCAGGAGGGAAACGCAGTATTTT.

The genes are TRBV5-6 and TRBJ1-2, with TRBD1 identical over 9 bases. The J segment lost 2 bases and the V segment lost 4 bases, leaving 3 bases of the junction unmatched. Germline V gene data show CDR1 as SGHDT and CDR2 as YYEEEE. This CDR3 has 14 amino acids. Here the CDR3 DNA reads TGTGCCAGCAGCCTGGACAGGGGAAACTATGGCTACACCTTC. Translating gives CASSLDRGNYGYTF.

The chain uses TRBV14 and TRBJ1-3, with D tentatively TRBD1 (5 bases). This CDR3 spans 14 amino acids. Trimming stripped 4 bases from V and 3 bases from J, with 10 bases between. The V gene's germline CDR1 is SGHDN and CDR2 FVKESK. DNA of the CDR3: TGTGCCAGCAGCCTTAGGACATTTGGAAACACCATATATTTT. Residues: CASSLRTFGNTIYF. Looking up the rest from reference TRBV14 and TRBJ1-3 gives the full variable domain: EAGVTQFPSHSVIEKGQTVTLRCDPISGHDNLYWYRRVMGKEIKFLLHFVKESKQDESGMPNNRFLAERTGGTYSTLKVQPAELEDSGVYFCASSLRTFGNTIYFGEGSWLTVV.